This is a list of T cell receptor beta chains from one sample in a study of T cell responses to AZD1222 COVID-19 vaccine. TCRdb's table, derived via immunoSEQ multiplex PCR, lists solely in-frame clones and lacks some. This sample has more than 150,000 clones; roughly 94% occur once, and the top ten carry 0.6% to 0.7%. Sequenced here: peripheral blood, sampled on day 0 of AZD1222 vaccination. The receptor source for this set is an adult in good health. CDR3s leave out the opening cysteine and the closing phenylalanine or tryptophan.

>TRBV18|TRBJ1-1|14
ASSPPYGSENTEAF
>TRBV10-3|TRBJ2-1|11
AIRRREEDEQF
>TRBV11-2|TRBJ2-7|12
ASSFRGESLEQY
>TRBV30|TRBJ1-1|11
AWETGRTTEAF
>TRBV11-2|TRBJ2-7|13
ASSLVGGPEYEQY
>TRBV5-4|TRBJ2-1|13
ASSSRLGDYNEQF
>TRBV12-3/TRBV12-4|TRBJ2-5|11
ASSLGQGATQY
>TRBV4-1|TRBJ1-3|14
ASSQDQNRVGNTIY
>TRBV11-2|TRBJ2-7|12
ASSLDRAWNEQY
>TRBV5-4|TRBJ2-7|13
ASSLYGGTPYEQY
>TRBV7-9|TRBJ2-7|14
ASSFPPKAGSYEQY
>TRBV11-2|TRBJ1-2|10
ASSRDGYGYT
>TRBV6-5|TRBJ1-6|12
ASSWDRYNSPLH
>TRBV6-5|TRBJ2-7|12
ASSYGGLMYEQY
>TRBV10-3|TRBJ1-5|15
AISDSTGMSGNQPQH
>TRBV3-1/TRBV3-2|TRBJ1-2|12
ASSQIQGDGGYT
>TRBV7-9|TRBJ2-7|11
ASEGPLSYEQY
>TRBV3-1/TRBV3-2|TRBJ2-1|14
ASNRLGLAEKNEQF
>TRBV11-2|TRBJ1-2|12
ASSPGGGTYGYT
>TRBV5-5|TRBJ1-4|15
ASSLYAQTTTNEKLF
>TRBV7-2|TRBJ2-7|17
ASSLSPFRSGRFTYEQY
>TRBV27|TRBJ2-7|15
ASSLEFGRLSSYEQY
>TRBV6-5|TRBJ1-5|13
ASSTGGGAGQPQH
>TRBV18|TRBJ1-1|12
ASSPPAGDTEAF
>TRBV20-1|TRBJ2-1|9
SANSYNEQF
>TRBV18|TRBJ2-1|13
ASSPSRGIYNEQF
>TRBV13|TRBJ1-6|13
ASSSRDTNNSPLH
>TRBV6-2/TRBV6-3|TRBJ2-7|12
ASSPRLEADEQY
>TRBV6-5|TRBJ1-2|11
ASSSVGIYGYT
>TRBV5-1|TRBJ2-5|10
ASSRTGETQY
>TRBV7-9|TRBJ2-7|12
ASTAWGQGDEQY
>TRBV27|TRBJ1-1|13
ASSLHLGVPAEAF
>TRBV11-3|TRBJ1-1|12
ASSLAGGDTEAF
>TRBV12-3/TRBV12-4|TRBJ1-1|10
ASSRGSQEAF
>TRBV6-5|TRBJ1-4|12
ASSYGGVGEKLF
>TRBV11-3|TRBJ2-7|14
ASSPLLRALPYEQY
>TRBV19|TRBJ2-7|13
ASSIVGATVYEQY
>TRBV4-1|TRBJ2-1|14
ASSQVRIAGGNEQF
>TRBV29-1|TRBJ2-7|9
SVGETYEQY
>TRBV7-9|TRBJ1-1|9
ASSLLTEAF
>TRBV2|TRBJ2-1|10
ASTLAVNEQF
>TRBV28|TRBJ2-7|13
ASSRGDIVGNEQY
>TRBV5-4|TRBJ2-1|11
ASREGLGNEQF
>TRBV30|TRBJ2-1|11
ACPGLALNEQF
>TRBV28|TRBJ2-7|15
ASSFLLKEIDSYEQY
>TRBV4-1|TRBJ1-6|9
ASSHYSPLH
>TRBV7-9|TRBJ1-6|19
ASSKSSTTGMRSSYNSPLH
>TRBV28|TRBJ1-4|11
ASSGTGGEKLF
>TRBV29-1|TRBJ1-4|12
SVEDYTGGGKLF
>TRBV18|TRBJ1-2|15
ASSPAPSGGAGHGYT
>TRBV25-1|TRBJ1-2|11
ASSEAGLYGYT
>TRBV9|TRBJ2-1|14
ASSARAGAGVNEQF
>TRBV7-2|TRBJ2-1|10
ASSFFGSEQF
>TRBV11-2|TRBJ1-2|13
ASSLGMGYNYGYT
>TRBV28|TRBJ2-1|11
ASAGGTINEQF
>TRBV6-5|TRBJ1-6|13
ASGGDGRYNSPLH
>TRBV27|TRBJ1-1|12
ASSFAGTGGAAF
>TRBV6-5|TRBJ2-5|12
ASSYSIGQETQY
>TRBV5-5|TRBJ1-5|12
ASSKQGINQPQH
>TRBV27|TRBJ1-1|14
ASSLWAGGMNTEAF